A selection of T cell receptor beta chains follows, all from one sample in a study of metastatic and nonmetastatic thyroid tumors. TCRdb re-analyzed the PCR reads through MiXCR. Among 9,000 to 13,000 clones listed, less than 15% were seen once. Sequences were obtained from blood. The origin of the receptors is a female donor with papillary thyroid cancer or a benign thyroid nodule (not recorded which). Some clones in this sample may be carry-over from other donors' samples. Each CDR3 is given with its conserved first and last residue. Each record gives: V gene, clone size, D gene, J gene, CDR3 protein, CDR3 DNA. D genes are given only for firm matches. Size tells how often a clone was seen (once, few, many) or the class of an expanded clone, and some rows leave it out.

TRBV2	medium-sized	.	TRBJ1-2	CASSDFVSIYGYTF	TGTGCCAGCAGTGATTTTGTTTCCATCTATGGCTACACCTTC
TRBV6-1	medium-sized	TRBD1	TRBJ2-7	CASRNRGVYEQYF	TGTGCCAGTCGCAACAGGGGGGTTTACGAGCAGTACTTC
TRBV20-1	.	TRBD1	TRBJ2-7	CSARGTAVFEQYF	TGCAGTGCTAGGGGGACAGCCGTTTTTGAGCAGTACTTC
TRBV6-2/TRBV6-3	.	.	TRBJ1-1	CASSPFEGATEAFF	TGTGCCAGCTCCCCTTTCGAAGGGGCAACTGAAGCTTTCTTT
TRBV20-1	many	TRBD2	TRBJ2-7	CSARGTSDIYEQYF	TGCAGTGCTAGAGGGACTAGCGACATCTACGAGCAGTACTTC
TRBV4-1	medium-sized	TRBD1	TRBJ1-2	CASSYTGGFYGYTF	TGCGCCAGCAGCTATACAGGGGGTTTCTATGGCTACACCTTC
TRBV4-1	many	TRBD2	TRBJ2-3	CASSQVTSGSTDTQYF	TGCGCCAGCAGCCAAGTGACTAGCGGGAGCACAGATACGCAGTATTTT
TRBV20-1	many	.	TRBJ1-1	CSARLAGGSTEAFF	TGCAGTGCTAGACTGGCGGGGGGAAGCACTGAAGCTTTCTTT
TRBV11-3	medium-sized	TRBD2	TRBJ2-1	CASSQTSGGAGEQFF	TGTGCCAGCAGCCAGACTAGCGGGGGGGCGGGTGAGCAGTTCTTC
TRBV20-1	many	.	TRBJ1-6	CSAPHSGGPLHF	TGCAGTGCTCCTCACTCTGGGGGGCCCCTCCACTTT
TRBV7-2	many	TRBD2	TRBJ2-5	CASSSAGLAPGETQYF	TGTGCCAGCAGCTCCGCCGGACTAGCGCCCGGGGAGACCCAGTACTTC
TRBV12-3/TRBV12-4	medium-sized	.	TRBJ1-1	CASSFSHSNTEAFF	TGTGCCAGCAGTTTTAGTCACTCGAACACTGAAGCTTTCTTT
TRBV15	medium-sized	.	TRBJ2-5	CATSRDLGGRQGETQYF	TGTGCCACCAGCAGAGATCTCGGGGGCCGGCAAGGAGAGACCCAGTACTTC
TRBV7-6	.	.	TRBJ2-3	CASSGSGWGTDTQYF	TGTGCCAGCAGCGGTAGCGGTTGGGGCACAGATACGCAGTATTTT
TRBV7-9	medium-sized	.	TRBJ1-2	CASSLEVYGYTF	TGTGCCAGCAGCTTAGAGGTCTATGGCTACACCTTC
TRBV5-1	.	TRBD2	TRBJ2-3	CASIPVLAGVEGTDTQYF	TGCGCCAGCATTCCCGTACTAGCGGGGGTTGAGGGCACAGATACGCAGTATTTT
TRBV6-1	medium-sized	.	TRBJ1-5	CASSDWGGEGNQPQHF	TGTGCCAGCAGTGATTGGGGGGGCGAGGGCAATCAGCCCCAGCATTTT
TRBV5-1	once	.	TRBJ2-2	CASSLTGTPNTGELFF	TGCGCCAGCAGCTTGACCGGGACACCGAACACCGGGGAGCTGTTTTTT
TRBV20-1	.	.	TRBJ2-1	CSARDQSASSYNEQFF	TGCAGTGCTAGAGATCAGTCAGCGTCATCCTACAATGAGCAGTTCTTC
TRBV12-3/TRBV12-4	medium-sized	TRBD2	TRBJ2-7	CASKPRGAYEQYF	TGTGCCAGCAAACCCCGGGGGGCCTACGAGCAGTACTTC
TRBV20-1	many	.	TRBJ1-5	CSATGPNQPQHF	TGCAGTGCTACCGGTCCAAATCAGCCCCAGCATTTT
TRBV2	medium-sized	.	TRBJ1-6	CASRYNLSPLHF	TGTGCCAGCAGATACAACCTGTCACCCCTCCACTTT
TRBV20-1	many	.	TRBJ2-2	CSARREIGTGELFF	TGCAGTGCTAGAAGGGAGATAGGAACCGGGGAGCTGTTTTTT
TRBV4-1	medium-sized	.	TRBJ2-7	CASSQVPGSRGEQYF	TGCGCCAGCAGCCAAGTTCCGGGCTCGAGGGGGGAGCAGTACTTC
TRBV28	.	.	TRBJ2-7	CASSERLSSYEQYF	TGTGCCAGCAGTGAACGTCTGAGCTCCTACGAGCAGTACTTC
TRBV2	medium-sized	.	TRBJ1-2	CASSEARGGNGYTF	TGTGCCAGCAGTGAAGCCCGAGGGGGAAATGGCTACACCTTC
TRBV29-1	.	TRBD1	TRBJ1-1	CSVRETGTTEALF	TGCAGCGTCAGGGAGACAGGGACCACTGAAGCTTTGTTT
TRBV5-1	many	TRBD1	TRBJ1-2	CASSLRTGTGYTF	TGCGCCAGCAGCTTGAGGACAGGCACAGGCTACACCTTC
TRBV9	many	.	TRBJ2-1	CASSGGRRVANYNEQFF	TGTGCCAGCAGCGGGGGGAGGAGAGTGGCAAATTACAATGAGCAGTTCTTC
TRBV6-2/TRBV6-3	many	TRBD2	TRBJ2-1	CASSYQLAGGPWNEQFF	TGTGCCAGCAGTTACCAACTAGCGGGAGGGCCCTGGAATGAGCAGTTCTTC
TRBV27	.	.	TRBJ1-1	CASRPGTLNTEDLF	TGTGCCAGCAGACCCGGGACCCTGAACACTGAAGATTTATTT
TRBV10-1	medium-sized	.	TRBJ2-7	CASSEPPPMGISYEQYF	TGCGCCAGCAGTGAGCCCCCCCCTATGGGCATATCCTACGAGCAGTACTTC
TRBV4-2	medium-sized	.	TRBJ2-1	CASSQVQLGGNEQFF	TGTGCCAGCAGCCAAGTGCAACTAGGAGGCAATGAGCAGTTCTTC
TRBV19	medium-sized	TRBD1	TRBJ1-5	CASSTGGLCQPQHF	TGTGCCAGTAGTACAGGGGGCTTATGTCAGCCCCAGCATTTT
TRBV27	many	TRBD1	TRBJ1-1	CASSLGTGYTEAFF	TGTGCCAGCAGTTTAGGGACAGGGTACACTGAAGCTTTCTTT
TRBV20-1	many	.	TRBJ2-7	CSAGQGYEQYF	TGCAGTGCGGGGCAAGGGTACGAGCAGTACTTC
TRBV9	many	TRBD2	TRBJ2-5	CASSPGLAGGGETQYF	TGTGCCAGCAGCCCGGGACTAGCGGGGGGGGGAGAGACCCAGTACTTC
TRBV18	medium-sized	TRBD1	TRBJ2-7	CASSPTGGWYEQYF	TGTGCCAGCTCACCGACAGGGGGTTGGTACGAGCAGTACTTC